The 10 T cell receptor beta chains below come from one sample, sequenced in a study of regulatory T cells in long-lasting Graves disease. The time point: newly diagnosed GD, antithyroid drugs for less than 3 months. Making the TCR library involved RNA that had been extracted from PBMCs. Arm-PCR with iRepertoire HTBI primers amplified the CDR3 regions for these TCR beta libraries. TCRdb reanalysed the multiplex PCR reads using MiXCR and keeps one entry per CDR3 protein. The sample has 450,000 to 500,000 distinct CDR3 sequences, 15% to 20% seen once. These data were likewise used in another study, on T cells in Graves' hyperthyroidism and ophthalmopathy.

The sample was peripheral blood mononuclear cells (PBMCs), taken at new diagnosis, from a patient treated with antithyroid drugs. These receptors were taken from a middle-aged man with Graves disease.

This clonotype occurred many times. Its ends do not fully match the called genes, so a read error is possible. V and J are TRBV5-1 and TRBJ2-5, with D uncertain. Per germline, CDR1 SGHRS and CDR2 YFSETQ. CDR3 length: 11 amino acids. In DNA, the CDR3 is TGTGCCAGCAGTTTAAAAGAGACCCAGTACTTC. Its protein product is CASSLKETQYF.

This clonotype was seen only a few times. This chain joins TRBV29-1 and TRBJ1-2; 9 bases are shared with TRBD1. The germline gives CDR1 SQVTM, CDR2 ANQGSEA. The CDR3 has 13 residues. Losses at the gene ends were 6 bases for V and 1 base for J; bases not matched to a gene: 3. CDR3 nucleotides: TGCAGCGTGGGACAGGGACATAACTATGGCTACACCTTC. As protein: CSVGQGHNYGYTF.

The table lists this clonotype with a few counts. The genes are TRBV6-1 and TRBJ2-1; 8 bases agree with TRBD1. This CDR3 has 15 residues. Germline assignment: CDR1 MNHNS and CDR2 SASEGT. Germline trimming cut 7 bases from V and 1 base from J; bases unmatched to any gene: 6. The CDR3 protein is CASIGQGGSYNEQFF. As DNA, the CDR3 is TGTGCCAGCATTGGACAGGGAGGATCCTACAATGAGCAGTTCTTC.

This clonotype showed up many times. The V gene is TRBV11-3, the J gene TRBJ2-7, with D maybe TRBD1 (6 bases). Per the germline V gene, CDR1 is SGHNT and CDR2 is YENEEA. There are 13 residues in the CDR3. V was pared by 2 bases and J by 2 bases, with 7 bases between. The CDR3 is CASSLRDTYEQYF. The CDR3 DNA reads as TGTGCCAGCAGCTTAAGGGACACCTACGAGCAGTACTTC.

The sample holds a few counts of this clonotype. The chain combines TRBV4-1 with TRBJ2-7, with TRBD2 matching 9 bases. The CDR3 is 17 amino acids. After removal of 2 bases from V and 0 bases from J, the junction contained 8 bases not matched to a gene. Germline CDR1 MGHRA, CDR2 YSYEKL. The CDR3 coding sequence is TGCGCCAGCAGCCAACTTCTAGCGGGGTTGCCCTCCTACGAGCAGTACTTC. Translated: CASSQLLAGLPSYEQYF.

This clonotype was recorded at least ten times. The chain joins TRBV7-9 to TRBJ2-1; 11 bases are shared with TRBD2. The CDR3 has 16 residues. Looked up from germline, CDR1 is SEHNR and CDR2 is FQNEAQ (reference sequence). V lost 3 bases and J lost 4; bases outside the gene matches: 5. DNA for the CDR3: TGTGCCAGCAGCTTGGTTAGCGGGAGGGGTTACAATGAGCAGTTCTTC. It codes for CASSLVSGRGYNEQFF. The complete variable domain, with remaining parts taken from reference TRBV7-9 and TRBJ2-1, reads DTGVSQNPRHKITKRGQNVTFRCDPISEHNRLYWYRQTLGQGPEFLTYFQNEAQLEKSRLLSDRFSAERPKGSFSTLEIQRTEQGDSAMYLCASSLVSGRGYNEQFFGPGTRLTVL.

As regards this clonotype: Given a much more abundant clone one base away, this may be a read error. The gene calls are TRBV3-1 and TRBJ2-2, with 12 positions matching TRBD2. Germline values: CDR1 LGHDT, CDR2 YNNKEL (reference sequence). This CDR3 has 15 amino acids. V lost 2 bases and J lost 6; bases outside the gene matches: 1. The CDR3 DNA follows: TGTGCCAGCAGCCAACGGACTAGCGGGGCCGGGGAGCTGTTTTTT. Translated, it gives CASSQRTSGAGELFF.

In this sample, this clonotype turned up many times. The chain joins TRBV18 to TRBJ2-7; a weak D match, TRBD2 (5 bases). There are 10 residues in the CDR3. Germline CDR1 and CDR2: KGHSH and LQKENI. The V end lost 6 bases, the J end lost 7 bases, and 7 bases lay between the germline ends. In DNA form, the CDR3 reads TGTGCCAGCTCTTTAGCGGAGCAGTACTTC. Protein: CASSLAEQYF.

The V gene is TRBV20-1, the J gene TRBJ2-5; D is ambiguous. With 3 bases removed from V and 2 bases from J, the gap between germline ends came to 10 bases. The CDR3 contains 13 residues. Germline lookup yields CDR1 DFQATT and CDR2 SNEGSKA (reference sequence). The CDR3 DNA follows: TGCAGTGCTAGTGTCGTTATGCAAGAGACCCAGTACTTC. Residues: CSASVVMQETQYF.

This clonotype showed up many times. V is TRBV6-2 or TRBV6-3 and J is TRBJ2-1; TRBD2 aligns across 11 bases. Germline CDR1 and CDR2: MNHEY and SVGEGT. Germline trimming cut 8 bases from V and 10 bases from J; bases unmatched to any gene: 13. The CDR3 is made up of 15 amino acids. As DNA, the CDR3 is TGTGCCAGCCTACGGAGACTAGCGGGGATACGGGAGCAGTTCTTC. The encoded protein is CASLRRLAGIREQFF.